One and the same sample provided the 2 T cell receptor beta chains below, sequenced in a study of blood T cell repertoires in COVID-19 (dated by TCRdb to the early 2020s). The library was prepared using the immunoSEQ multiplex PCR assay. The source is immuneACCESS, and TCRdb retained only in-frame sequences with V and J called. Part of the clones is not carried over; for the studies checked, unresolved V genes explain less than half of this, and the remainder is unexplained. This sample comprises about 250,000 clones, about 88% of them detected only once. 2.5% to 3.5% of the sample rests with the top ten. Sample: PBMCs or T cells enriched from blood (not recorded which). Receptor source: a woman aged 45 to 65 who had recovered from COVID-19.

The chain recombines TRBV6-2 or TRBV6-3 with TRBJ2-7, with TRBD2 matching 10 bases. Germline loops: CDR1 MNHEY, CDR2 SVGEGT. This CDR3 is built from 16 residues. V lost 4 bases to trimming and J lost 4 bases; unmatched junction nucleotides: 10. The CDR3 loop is CASSSQALAGPYEQYF. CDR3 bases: TGTGCCAGCAGTTCTCAGGCACTAGCGGGACCTTACGAGCAGTACTTC.

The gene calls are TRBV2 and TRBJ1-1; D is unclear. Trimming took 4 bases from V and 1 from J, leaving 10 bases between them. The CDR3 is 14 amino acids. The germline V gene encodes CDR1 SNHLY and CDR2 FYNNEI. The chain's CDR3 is CASSVLQTNTEAFF. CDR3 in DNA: TGTGCCAGCAGTGTTTTACAAACGAACACTGAAGCTTTCTTT.